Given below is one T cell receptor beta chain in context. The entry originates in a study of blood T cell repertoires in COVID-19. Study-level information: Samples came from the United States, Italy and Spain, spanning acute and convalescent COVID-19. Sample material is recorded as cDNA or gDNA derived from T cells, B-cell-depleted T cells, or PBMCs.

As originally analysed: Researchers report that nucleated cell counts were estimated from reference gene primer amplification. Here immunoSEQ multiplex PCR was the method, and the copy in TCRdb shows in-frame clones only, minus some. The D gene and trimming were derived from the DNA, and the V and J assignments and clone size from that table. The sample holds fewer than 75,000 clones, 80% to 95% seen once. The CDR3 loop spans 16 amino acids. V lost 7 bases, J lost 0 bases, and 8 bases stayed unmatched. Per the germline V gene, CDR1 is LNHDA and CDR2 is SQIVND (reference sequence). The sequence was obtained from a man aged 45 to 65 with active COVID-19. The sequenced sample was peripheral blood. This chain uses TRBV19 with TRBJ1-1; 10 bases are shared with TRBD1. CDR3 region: CASTRGQGVMNTEAFF. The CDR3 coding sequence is TGTGCCAGTACCCGAGGACAGGGGGTGATGAACACTGAAGCTTTCTTT.